The clone carrying this T cell receptor (beta chain) was detected many times. Time point in this sample: newly diagnosed GD, antithyroid drugs for less than 3 months. RNA extracted from PBMCs served as the sequencing template. Approximately 9.6-milliliter peripheral blood samples went into EDTA tubes. The data are from a study of regulatory T cells in long-lasting Graves disease. To make TCR beta libraries, researchers used iRepertoire HTBI primers and Arm-PCR of CDR3 regions. Using its own MiXCR run on the multiplex PCR reads, TCRdb lists one record per CDR3 protein. The sample holds 400,000 to 650,000 distinct CDR3 sequences; more than 15% are singletons and the top ten take around 25%. Germline CDR1 reads SGHNT; CDR2 reads YENEEA. The CDR3 contains 14 residues. Trimming took 2 bases from V and 5 from J, leaving 12 bases between them. The same data also went into a second study, on T cells in Graves' hyperthyroidism and ophthalmopathy. That paper states: The authors deemed Graves' hyperthyroidism stable absent ophthalmopathy progression within 18 months. Researchers ran a first-round RT-PCR on the TCR CDR3 using the HTBI primer set.

Sequencing was performed on peripheral blood mononuclear cells (PBMCs), taken at new diagnosis, from a patient treated with antithyroid drugs. This sequence joins TRBV11-3 and TRBJ1-2; the D is unclear. The TCR comes from a woman aged 40 to 65 with Graves disease. CDR3 in amino acids: CASSLMLVEYGYTF. CDR3 coding DNA: TGTGCCAGCAGCTTAATGTTGGTGGAGTATGGCTACACCTTC.